This T cell receptor beta chain was recorded in a study of T cells after yellow fever vaccination. A single record per CDR3 protein comes from TCRdb applying MiXCR to the 5' RACE reads. The repertoire consists of approximately 300,000 distinct CDR3 sequences, with under 15% occurring once and the leading ten covering around 0.49%. V lost 2 bases and J lost 4; bases outside the gene matches: 1. The CDR3 consists of 14 residues. The V gene's germline CDR1 is MDHEN and CDR2 SYDVKM. This sequence originates from a man aged 25-45 years who received the YFV17D yellow fever vaccine. The sequenced sample was CD4+ T cells sorted from PBMCs, obtained 45 days after the yellow fever booster vaccination. This rearrangement joins TRBV28 to TRBJ2-3; TRBD1 matches at 9 bases. CDR3 coding DNA: TGTGCCAGCAGTTTAACAGGGGGCCCAGATACGCAGTATTTT. Encoded protein: CASSLTGGPDTQYF.